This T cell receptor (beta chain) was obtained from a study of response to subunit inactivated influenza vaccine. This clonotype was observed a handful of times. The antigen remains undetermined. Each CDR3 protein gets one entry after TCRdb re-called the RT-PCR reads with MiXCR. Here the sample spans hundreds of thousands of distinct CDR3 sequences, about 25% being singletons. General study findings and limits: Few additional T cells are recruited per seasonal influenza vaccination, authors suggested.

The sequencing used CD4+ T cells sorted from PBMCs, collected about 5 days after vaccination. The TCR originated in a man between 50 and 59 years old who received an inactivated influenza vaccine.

Written as DNA, the CDR3 is TGCGCCAGCAGCTCCCAACAGGGGGATACTTCACCCCTCCACTTT. It is translated as CASSSQQGDTSPLHF. The J gene is TRBJ1-6, the V gene TRBV5-1; 8 positions agree with TRBD1. The germline CDR1 and CDR2 sequences are SGHRS and YFSETQ. The J segment lost 9 bases and the V segment lost 3 bases, leaving 8 bases of the junction unmatched. The CDR3 covers 15 residues.